The present T cell receptor (beta chain) was sequenced within a study of blood T cell repertoires in COVID-19. Study context: Both acute and convalescent COVID-19 samples were obtained from the United States, Italy and Spain. PBMCs, B-cell-depleted T cells, or T cells were the source of the cDNA or gDNA that made up the material.

The authors' processing: Reference gene primer amplification gave estimated nucleated cell counts. The protocol was immunoSEQ multiplex PCR, while the TCRdb copy is restricted to in-frame clones and leaves out a portion. V and J calls and clone size are copied from that table; D and trimming were computed from the DNA. The sample yields more than 55,000 clones, around 89% seen once. This clonotype was obtained from a human donor with active COVID-19. The donor label of this sample is uncertain. Sequenced: peripheral blood.

The CDR3 DNA is TGTGCCAGCAGTTACTCGACGGGACAGTTCTACGAGCAGTACTTC. Protein: CASSYSTGQFYEQYF. The chain links TRBV6-2 or TRBV6-3 to TRBJ2-7; 7 nucleotides align to TRBD1. J gave up 3 bases and V 0 bases, and 5 bases lay outside the gene matches. The CDR3 is 15 amino acids. Germline CDR1 is MNHEY and CDR2 is SVGEGT.